The present T cell receptor (beta chain) was sequenced within a study of shared clonotypes between healthy human individuals. Study conclusions and caveats: Estimated clonotype richness was generally higher in naive than memory subsets. The naive CD4 repertoires of a handful of donors were compared, and around 5% of clonotypes were shared.

Cells designated naive CD8 were CD45RO-negative and were positively selected for CCR7, with terminally differentiated effector memory CD45RA+ cells excluded. Each donor was a Caucasian adult residing in Nashville, Tennessee. Per sorted-subset replicate PCR, input was about 180 ng DNA, representing around 29,000 T cell genomes. Measured with immunoSEQ multiplex PCR; TCRdb has only the in-frame clones, and not every one. Of under 1 million clones listed, about 97% were seen once; the top ten hold about 0.22%. Comment on this clone: Antigen: not known.

This receptor was taken from a man aged 25 to 40 in good health. The material sequenced was naive CD8+ T cells sorted from blood.

CDR3 protein: CASSLEPGIAYEQYF. The CDR3 nucleotides are TGTGCCAGCAGCTTGGAGCCGGGGATCGCCTACGAGCAGTACTTC. The chain combines TRBV5-4 with TRBJ2-7; tentatively, D is TRBD2 (5 bases). V lost 0 bases and J lost 2, with 12 bases in between. Looked up from germline, CDR1 is SGHNT and CDR2 is YYREEE (reference sequence). The CDR3 sequence is 15 residues long.